The present entry profiles one TCR beta chain with its context. This clonotype showed up just a few times. Its antigen specificity is not known. Within one base of it there is no much larger clone, and no base qualities were kept. The germline V gene sets CDR1 to MGHRA and CDR2 to YSYEKL. The CDR3 spans 16 residues, from the cysteine through the phenylalanine. Only the CDR3 portion is preserved as DNA: 48 bases, with reading frame beginning at the first base. Trimmed from V: 2 bases; trimmed from J: 2 bases; junction bases lacking a gene match: 8. Systemically healthy Caucasian individuals from Russia, over 30 in total and aged roughly 6 to 100 years, were included as donors. Ten milliliters of peripheral blood were drawn from each donor into EDTA-treated Vacutainer tubes. Ficoll-Paque density-gradient centrifugation was used to isolate PBMCs, with at least 6 million per sample. Trizol reagent was used to extract total RNA from PBMCs, with at least 5.5 micrograms per sample. Naive CD45RAhigh/CD27high T cell percentages were measured by flow cytometry on a PBMC aliquot from every donor.

The library was obtained by 5' RACE. Sequenced on an Illumina HiSeq 2500. A second PCR of roughly 7 to 12 cycles was run with a J-beta primer mix and a sample-barcoded 5' primer. A template-switch 5' adaptor carrying 12 random nucleotides introduced a unique molecular identifier onto each TCR beta cDNA molecule. Each sample yielded at least 2.5 million CDR3-containing paired-end reads. First-strand cDNA was synthesized from all RNA with the Mint cDNA synthesis kit, primed by a TRBC-specific oligonucleotide. Following uracil-DNA glycosylase treatment, a first 18-cycle PCR with universal primers M1SS and BC2_uni_R was performed on all cDNA. For the original study's pipeline: For normalization, 1 million high-quality reads, each with a distinct molecular identifier, were randomly selected from each sample. Reads sharing molecular identifiers were discarded rather than binned into consensus sequences. MiTCR, set to a Q25 quality threshold and the strictest error-elimination algorithm, was used for CDR3 identification, clonotype clustering and error correction. A nonparametric unseen species model with Euler transformation was used to estimate lower-bound total TCR beta diversity. TCRdb reanalyzed the raw reads on its own, using fastp at Q25 for trimming and MiXCR for clone calling, and kept in-frame beta chains. Each CDR3 protein gets just one entry, which takes the most common genes and DNA from the rows behind it. The V and J calls were determined by TCRdb, not by the authors. In all, the sample holds over 750,000 distinct CDR3 sequences, and 20% to 25% of those were seen once. Just under 9.5% of the sample lies in the top ten.

The sample is drawn from a study of blood T cells in healthy people across ages (dated by TCRdb to between 2014 and 2017). Describing the broader study: In model experiments, template switching captured roughly one uniquely barcoded TCR beta cDNA molecule for every two T cells. Using deep sequencing normalized with unique cDNA molecular identifiers, the study measured how TCR beta repertoire diversity changes with age. The donors were divided into four age groups: young (average about 16 years), middle-aged (approximately 39), aged (around 67) and long-lived (roughly 86). For two donors (one aged 18 to 29 and one aged 80 or older), the study analyzed two additional independent replicas of 1 million unique cDNA reads from the same blood draw.

General findings and caveats noted by the study authors: Total diversity estimates from one million sequenced T cells were considered lower bounds and underestimates. Because profiling used bulk unsorted PBMCs, naive and antigen-experienced compartments could not be compared conclusively. Compared with the aged group, more naive CD4+ T cells, fewer expanded clones and increased TCR diversity were shown by the long-lived group, suggesting age selection. Observed TCR beta diversity correlated strongly with the percentage of naive T cells measured by flow cytometry. Because the CMV infection status of the donors was unknown, age-related changes in expanded clonotypes may potentially have been confounded. Observed TCR beta diversity per million T cells fell roughly linearly with age, and a significant reduction was already apparent by age roughly 40.

In addition, the sample was reused for a study of T cells of mothers and their children. From the second report: Nine systemically healthy Caucasian individuals served as donors, namely three mothers together with their six children. cDNA synthesis consumed the entire amount of extracted RNA, loaded at around 1.4 ug RNA in each 15 ul reaction. In the second PCR, sample barcodes and 2-4 random nucleotides were introduced via the M1S primer. More than 8 million TCR beta CDR3 reads were obtained from each mother, and roughly 3.1 million reads were obtained from each child. In both related and unrelated pairs, thymic selection shapes the output of TCR recombination in a similar way, with inherited differences having only a minor effect. Normalized repertoire overlap was always found to be slightly, but never significantly, higher in related mother-child pairs than in unrelated mother-child pairs. With a sensitivity of about 100 clones per million clonotypes, no persistent microchimeric T cell clones were detected. To look for features that set related mother-child pairs apart from unrelated individuals, the researchers ran deep NGS to compare the TCR beta repertoires of mothers and children. On average, the children were about 10 +/- 4 years old, while the mothers were roughly 40 +/- 4 years old. After adapter ligation with NEBNext reagents, the libraries were sequenced on Illumina HiSeq 2000 with 100+100 nt paired-end reads. To avoid cross-contamination, the mother libraries and the child libraries were prepared a month apart and sequenced in separate runs. Each donor had between roughly 450,000 and 2,300,000 distinct TCR beta clonotypes identified. Naive TCR beta clonotypes were estimated from low-frequency clonotypes matched to each donor's FACS-determined naive share, without sorting.

Sequencing was done on a sample of blood. The TCR comes from a boy between 10 and 17 years old in good health. The chain is encoded by TRBV4-1 joined to TRBJ2-5, with 7 junctional bases fitting TRBD2. The CDR3 reads as follows: CASSQSPASGQETQYF. The DNA reads TGCGCCAGCAGCCAATCTCCGGCTAGCGGTCAAGAGACCCAGTACTTC.